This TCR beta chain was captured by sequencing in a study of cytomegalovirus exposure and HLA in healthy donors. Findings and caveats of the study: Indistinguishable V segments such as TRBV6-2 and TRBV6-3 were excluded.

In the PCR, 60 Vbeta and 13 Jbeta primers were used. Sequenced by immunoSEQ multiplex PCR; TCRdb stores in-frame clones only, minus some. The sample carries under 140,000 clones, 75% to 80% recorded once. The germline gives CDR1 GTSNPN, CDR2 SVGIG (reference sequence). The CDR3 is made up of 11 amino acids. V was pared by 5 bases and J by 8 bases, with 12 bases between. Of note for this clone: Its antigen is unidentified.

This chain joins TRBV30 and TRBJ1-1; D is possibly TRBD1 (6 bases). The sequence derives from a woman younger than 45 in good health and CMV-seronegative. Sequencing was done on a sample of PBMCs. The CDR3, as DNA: TGTGCCTGGGGGACACGGGACGAAGCTTTCTTT. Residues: CAWGTRDEAFF.